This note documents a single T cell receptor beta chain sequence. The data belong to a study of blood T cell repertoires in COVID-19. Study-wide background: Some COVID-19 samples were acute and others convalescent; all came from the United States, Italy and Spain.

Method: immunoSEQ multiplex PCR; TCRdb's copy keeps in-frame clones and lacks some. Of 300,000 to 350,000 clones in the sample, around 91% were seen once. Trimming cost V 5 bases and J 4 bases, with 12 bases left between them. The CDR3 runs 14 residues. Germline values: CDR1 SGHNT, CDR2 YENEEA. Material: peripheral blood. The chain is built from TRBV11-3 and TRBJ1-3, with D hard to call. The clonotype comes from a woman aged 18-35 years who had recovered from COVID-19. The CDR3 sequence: CASSLGVAGNTIYF. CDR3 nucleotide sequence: TGTGCCAGCAGCCTTGGCGTAGCCGGAAACACCATATATTTT.